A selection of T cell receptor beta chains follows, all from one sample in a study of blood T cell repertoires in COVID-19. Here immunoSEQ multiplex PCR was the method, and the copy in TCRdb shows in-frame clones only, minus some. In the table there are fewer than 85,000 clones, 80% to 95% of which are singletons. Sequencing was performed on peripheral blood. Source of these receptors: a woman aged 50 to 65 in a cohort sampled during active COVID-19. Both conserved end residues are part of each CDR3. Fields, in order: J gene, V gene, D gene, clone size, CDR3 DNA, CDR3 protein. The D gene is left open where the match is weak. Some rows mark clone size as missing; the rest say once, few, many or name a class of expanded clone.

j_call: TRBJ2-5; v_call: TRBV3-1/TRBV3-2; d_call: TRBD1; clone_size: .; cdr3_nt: TGTGCCAGCAGCTCACCGGGACAGGGTACAGAGACCCAGTACTTC; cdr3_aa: CASSSPGQGTETQYF
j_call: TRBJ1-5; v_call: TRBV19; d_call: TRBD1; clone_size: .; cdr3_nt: TGTGCCAGTAGTGGACAGGGCAGGAGCAATCAGCCCCAGCATTTT; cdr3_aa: CASSGQGRSNQPQHF
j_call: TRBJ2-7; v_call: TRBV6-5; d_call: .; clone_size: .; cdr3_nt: TGTGCCAGCTCTCCGGGACTTTACTACGAGCAGTACTTC; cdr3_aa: CASSPGLYYEQYF
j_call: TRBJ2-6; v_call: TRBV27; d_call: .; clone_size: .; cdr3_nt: TGTGCCAGCACCATTGGGGGGTCTGGGGCCAACGTCCTGACTTTC; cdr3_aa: CASTIGGSGANVLTF
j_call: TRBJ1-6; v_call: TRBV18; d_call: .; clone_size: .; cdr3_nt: TGTGCCAGCTCCCCTAGAGAGACCGATTCACCCCTCCACTTT; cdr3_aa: CASSPRETDSPLHF
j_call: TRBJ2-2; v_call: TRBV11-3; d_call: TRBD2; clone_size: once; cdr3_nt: TGTGCCAGCAGCAAGACTAGCGGGAGCACCGGGGAGCTGTTTTTT; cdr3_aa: CASSKTSGSTGELFF
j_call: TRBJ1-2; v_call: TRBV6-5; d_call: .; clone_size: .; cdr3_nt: TGTGCCAGCAGCCGACAGGAAACCTATGGCTACACCTTC; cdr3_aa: CASSRQETYGYTF
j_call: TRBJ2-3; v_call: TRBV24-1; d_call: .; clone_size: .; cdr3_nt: TGTGCCACCAGTGATCCCTCCACAGATACGCAGTATTTT; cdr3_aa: CATSDPSTDTQYF
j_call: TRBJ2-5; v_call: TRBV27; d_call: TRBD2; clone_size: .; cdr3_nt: TGTGCCAACCCGACTAGCGAGCAAGAGACCCAGTACTTC; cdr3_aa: CANPTSEQETQYF
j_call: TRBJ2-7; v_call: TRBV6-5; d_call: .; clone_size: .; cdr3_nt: TGTGCCAGCAGGGAGGACTTATCCTACGAGCAGTACTTC; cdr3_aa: CASREDLSYEQYF
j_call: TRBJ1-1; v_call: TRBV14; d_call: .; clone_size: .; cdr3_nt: TGTGCCAGCAGCCATGCGGGGGACACTGAAGCTTTCTTT; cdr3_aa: CASSHAGDTEAFF
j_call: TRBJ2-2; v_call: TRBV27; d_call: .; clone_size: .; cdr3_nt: TGTGCCAGCAACCGCGAGCCCACCGGGGAGCTGTTTTTT; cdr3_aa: CASNREPTGELFF
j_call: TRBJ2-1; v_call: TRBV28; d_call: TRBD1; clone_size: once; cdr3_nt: TGTGCCAGCAGTTCAGGACAGGGGGTCAATGAGCAGTTCTTC; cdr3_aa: CASSSGQGVNEQFF
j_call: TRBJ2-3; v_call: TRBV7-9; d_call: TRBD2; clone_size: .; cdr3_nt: TGTGCCAGCATCCCAGGACTAGCGGGAGCAGATACGCAGTATTTT; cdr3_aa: CASIPGLAGADTQYF
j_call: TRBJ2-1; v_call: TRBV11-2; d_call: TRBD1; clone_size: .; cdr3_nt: TGTGCCAGCAGCTCGGGACAGCGCAATGAGCAGTTCTTC; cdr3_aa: CASSSGQRNEQFF
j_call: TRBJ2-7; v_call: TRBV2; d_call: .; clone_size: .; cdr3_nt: TGTGCCAGCAGTGTCGCCGGGTTATCCTACGAGCAGTACTTC; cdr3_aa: CASSVAGLSYEQYF
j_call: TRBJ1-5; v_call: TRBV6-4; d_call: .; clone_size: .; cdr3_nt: TGTGCCAGCAGTGCCACAGACAATCAGCCCCAGCATTTT; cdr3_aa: CASSATDNQPQHF
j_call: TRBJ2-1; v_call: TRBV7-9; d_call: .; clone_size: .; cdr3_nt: TGTGCCAGCAGCAACGACTCCTTAAAGGTTGAGCAGTTCTTC; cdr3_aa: CASSNDSLKVEQFF
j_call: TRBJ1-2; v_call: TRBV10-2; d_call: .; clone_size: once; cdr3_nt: TGCGCCAGCAGTGAAGACAGCAACTATGGCTACACCTTC; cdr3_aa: CASSEDSNYGYTF
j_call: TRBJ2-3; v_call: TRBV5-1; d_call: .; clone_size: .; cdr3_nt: TGCGCCAGCAGCTTGGGATCGACGAGCGGGAGCACAGATACGCAGTATTTT; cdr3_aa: CASSLGSTSGSTDTQYF
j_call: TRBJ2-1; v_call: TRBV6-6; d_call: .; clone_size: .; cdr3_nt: TGTGCCAGCAGTTACAGACGGGACTCCCCCAATGAGCAGTTCTTC; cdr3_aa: CASSYRRDSPNEQFF
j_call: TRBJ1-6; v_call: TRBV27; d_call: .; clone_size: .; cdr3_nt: TGTGCCAGCAGTGCTGACTACAGTAATTCACCCCTCCACTTT; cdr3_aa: CASSADYSNSPLHF
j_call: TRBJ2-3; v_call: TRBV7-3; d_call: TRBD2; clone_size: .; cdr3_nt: TGTGCCAGCAGTTCTGGACTAGCGGGCGGCACAGATACGCAGTATTTT; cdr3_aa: CASSSGLAGGTDTQYF
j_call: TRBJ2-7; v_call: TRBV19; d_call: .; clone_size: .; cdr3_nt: TGTGCCGTCGGACAGAACTACGAGCAGTACTTC; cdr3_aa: CAVGQNYEQYF
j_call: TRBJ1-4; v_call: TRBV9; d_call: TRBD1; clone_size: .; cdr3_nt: TGTGCCAGCAGCGTAGGGTCCAACGACAGGGCGTTTGAAAAACTGTTTTTT; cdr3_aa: CASSVGSNDRAFEKLFF
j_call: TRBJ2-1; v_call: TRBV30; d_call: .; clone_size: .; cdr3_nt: TGTGCCTGGAGCTTGGGACATTTGGATGAGCAGTTCTTC; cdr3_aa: CAWSLGHLDEQFF
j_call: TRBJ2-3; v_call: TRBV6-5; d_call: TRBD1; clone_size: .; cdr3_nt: TGTGCCAGCAGTTTTGGGGGACAGGGAGGGACAGATACGCAGTATTTT; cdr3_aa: CASSFGGQGGTDTQYF
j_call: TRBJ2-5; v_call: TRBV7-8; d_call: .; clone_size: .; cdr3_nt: TGTGCCAGCAGCTTATGGGGAGCGGTGCAAGAGACCCAGTACTTC; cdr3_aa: CASSLWGAVQETQYF
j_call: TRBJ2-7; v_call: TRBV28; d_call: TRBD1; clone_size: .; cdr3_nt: TGTGCCAGCAGCTCCGCGGACAGGGTTCGGGACGAGCAGTACTTC; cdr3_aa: CASSSADRVRDEQYF
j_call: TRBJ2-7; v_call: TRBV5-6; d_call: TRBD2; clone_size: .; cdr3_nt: TGTGCCAGCAGCTTTAGGACTAGCGGGAGGGCGGACGAGCAGTACTTC; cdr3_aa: CASSFRTSGRADEQYF
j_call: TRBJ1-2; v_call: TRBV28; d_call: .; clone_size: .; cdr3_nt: TGTGCCAGCAGTCTGCTCAGGGGAGACTATGGCTACACCTTC; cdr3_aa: CASSLLRGDYGYTF
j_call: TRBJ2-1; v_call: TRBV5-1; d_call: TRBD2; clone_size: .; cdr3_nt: TGCGCCAGTTCTCCGGGACTACCTTACAATGAGCAGTTCTTC; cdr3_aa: CASSPGLPYNEQFF
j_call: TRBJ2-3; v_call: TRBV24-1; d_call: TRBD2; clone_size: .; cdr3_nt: TGTGCCACCAGTGACGATGACGGACTAGCCTCGCCAGATACGCAGTATTTT; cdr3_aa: CATSDDDGLASPDTQYF
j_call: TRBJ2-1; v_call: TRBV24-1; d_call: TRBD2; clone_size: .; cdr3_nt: TGTGCCACCAGTGGGCTAGCGGGAGAAAACTCCTACAATGAGCAGTTCTTC; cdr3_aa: CATSGLAGENSYNEQFF
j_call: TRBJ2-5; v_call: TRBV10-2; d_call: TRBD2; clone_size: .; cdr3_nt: TGCGCCAGCAGTGAGTCTACTAGCGGGGTTCTACAAGAGACCCAGTACTTC; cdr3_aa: CASSESTSGVLQETQYF
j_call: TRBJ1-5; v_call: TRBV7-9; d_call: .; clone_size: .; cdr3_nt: TGTGCCAGCAGCTCCTCACAGGGTAGAATGGATCAGCCCCAGCATTTT; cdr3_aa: CASSSSQGRMDQPQHF
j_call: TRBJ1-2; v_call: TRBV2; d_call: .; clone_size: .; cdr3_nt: TGTGCCAGCAGTGAGTGGGGGCCCCTTAACTATGGCTACACCTTC; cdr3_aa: CASSEWGPLNYGYTF
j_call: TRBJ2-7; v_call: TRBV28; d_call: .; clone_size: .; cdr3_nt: TGTGCCAGCAGTCCCGGGACTCAAGCGGCCGAGCAGTACTTC; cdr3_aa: CASSPGTQAAEQYF
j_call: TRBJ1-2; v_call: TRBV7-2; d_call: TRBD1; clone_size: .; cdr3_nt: TGTGCCAGCAGCTTAGTGGGAGGGCAGGGGGCTTTTTTGGGCGGCTACACCTTC; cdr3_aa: CASSLVGGQGAFLGGYTF
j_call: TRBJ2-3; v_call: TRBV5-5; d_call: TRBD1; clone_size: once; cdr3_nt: TGTGCCAGCAGCACCGGACAGGGAATAGATACGCAGTATTTT; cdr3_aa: CASSTGQGIDTQYF
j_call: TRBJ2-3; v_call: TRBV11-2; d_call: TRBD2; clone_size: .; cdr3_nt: TGTGCCAGCAGTTCCAGCGGGGTCGGCACAGATACGCAGTATTTT; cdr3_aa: CASSSSGVGTDTQYF
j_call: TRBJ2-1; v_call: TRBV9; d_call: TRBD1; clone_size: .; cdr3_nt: TGTGCCAGCAGGTCCGGGACAGGGGGGTACAATGAGCAGTTCTTC; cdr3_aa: CASRSGTGGYNEQFF
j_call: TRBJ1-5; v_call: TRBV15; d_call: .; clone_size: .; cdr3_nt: TGTGCCACCAGCAGAGATTCAGGGGTCAATCAAGCCCAGCATTTT; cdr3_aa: CATSRDSGVNQAQHF
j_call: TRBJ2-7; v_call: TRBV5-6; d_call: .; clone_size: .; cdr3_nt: TGTGCCAGCACCTTTCGGGCTAGCTCGCACGAGCAGTACTTC; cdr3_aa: CASTFRASSHEQYF
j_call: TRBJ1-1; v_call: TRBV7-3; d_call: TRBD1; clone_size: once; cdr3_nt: TGTGCCAGCAGCCCCGGACAGGGGAACACTGAAGCTTTCTTT; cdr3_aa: CASSPGQGNTEAFF
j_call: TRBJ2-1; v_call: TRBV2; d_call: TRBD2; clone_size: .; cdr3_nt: TGTGCCAGCACTAACGGGGGGGGTTACAATGAGCAGTTCTTC; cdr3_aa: CASTNGGGYNEQFF
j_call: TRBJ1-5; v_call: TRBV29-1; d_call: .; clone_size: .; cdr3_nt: TGCAGCGTTAGGCAGGGTAGCAATCAGCCCCAGCATTTT; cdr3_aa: CSVRQGSNQPQHF
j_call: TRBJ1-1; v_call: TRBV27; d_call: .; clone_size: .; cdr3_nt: TGTGCCAGCAGTTTAATGGCAGGGTTTTTGAACACTGAAGCTTTCTTT; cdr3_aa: CASSLMAGFLNTEAFF
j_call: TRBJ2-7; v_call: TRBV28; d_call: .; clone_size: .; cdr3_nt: TGTGCCAGCCTCCCGCCTGGCCAGTTCTACGAGCAGTACTTC; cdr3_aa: CASLPPGQFYEQYF
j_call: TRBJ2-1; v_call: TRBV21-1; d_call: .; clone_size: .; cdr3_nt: TGTGCCAGCAGCCAAATCTACTACAATGAGCAGTTCTTC; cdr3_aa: CASSQIYYNEQFF
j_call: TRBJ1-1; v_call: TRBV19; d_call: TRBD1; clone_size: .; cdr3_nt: TGTGCCAGTACCTTGGGGGACAGGGGAATCAGCACTGAAGCTTTCTTT; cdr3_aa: CASTLGDRGISTEAFF
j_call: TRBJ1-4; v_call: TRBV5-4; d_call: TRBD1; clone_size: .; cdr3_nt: TGTGCCAGCAGCGTACAGGGGGCTTATGAAAAACTGTTTTTT; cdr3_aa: CASSVQGAYEKLFF
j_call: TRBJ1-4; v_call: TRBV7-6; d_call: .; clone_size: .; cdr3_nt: TGTGCCAGCAGCTCGGTCCCGGGGGAAAAACTGTTTTTT; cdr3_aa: CASSSVPGEKLFF